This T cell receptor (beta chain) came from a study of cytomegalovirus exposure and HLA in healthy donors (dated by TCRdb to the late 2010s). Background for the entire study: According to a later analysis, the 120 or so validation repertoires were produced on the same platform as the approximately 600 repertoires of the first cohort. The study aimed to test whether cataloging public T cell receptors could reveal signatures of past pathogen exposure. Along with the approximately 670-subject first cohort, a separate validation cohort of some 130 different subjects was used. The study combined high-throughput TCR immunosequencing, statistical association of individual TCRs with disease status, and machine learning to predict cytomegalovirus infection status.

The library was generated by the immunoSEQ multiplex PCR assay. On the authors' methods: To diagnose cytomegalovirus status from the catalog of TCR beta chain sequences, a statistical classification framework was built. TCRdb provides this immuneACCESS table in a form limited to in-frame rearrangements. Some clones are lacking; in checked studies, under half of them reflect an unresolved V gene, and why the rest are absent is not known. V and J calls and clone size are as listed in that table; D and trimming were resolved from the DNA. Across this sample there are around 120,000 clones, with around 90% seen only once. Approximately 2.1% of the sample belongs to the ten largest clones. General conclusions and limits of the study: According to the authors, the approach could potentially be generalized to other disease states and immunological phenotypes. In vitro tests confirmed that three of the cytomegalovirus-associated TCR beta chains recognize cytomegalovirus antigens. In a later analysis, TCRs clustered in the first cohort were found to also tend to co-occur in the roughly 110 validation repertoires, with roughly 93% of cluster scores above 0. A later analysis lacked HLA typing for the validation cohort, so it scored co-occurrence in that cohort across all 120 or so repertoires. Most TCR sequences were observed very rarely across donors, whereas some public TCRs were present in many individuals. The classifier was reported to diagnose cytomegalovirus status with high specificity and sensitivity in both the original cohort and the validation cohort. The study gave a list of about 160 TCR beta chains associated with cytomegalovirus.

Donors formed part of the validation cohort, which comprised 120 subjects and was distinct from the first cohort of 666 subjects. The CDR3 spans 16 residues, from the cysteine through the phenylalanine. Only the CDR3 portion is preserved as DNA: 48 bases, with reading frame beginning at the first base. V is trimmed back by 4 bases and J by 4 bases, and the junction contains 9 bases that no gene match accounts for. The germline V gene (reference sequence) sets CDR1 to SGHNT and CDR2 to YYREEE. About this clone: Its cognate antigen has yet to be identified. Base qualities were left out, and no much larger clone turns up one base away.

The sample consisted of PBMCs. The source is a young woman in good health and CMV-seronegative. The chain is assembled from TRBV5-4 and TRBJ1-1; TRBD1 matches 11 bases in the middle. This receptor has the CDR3 CASSPGQGAFGTEAFF. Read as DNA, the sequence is TGTGCCAGCAGCCCCGGACAGGGGGCTTTCGGCACTGAAGCTTTCTTT.